This note documents a single TCR beta chain sequence. Its cognate antigen is unknown. Trimming shortened V by 7 bases and J by 4 bases, and 8 bases separated the two germline ends. Germline V gene sequence: CDR1 SQVTM, CDR2 ANQGSEA. CDR3 length: 10 residues. This sample was taken from a study of cytomegalovirus exposure and HLA in healthy donors. Libraries were prepared by immunoSEQ multiplex PCR; TCRdb keeps only in-frame clonotypes and omits some of them. Of approximately 230,000 clones listed, roughly 87% were seen once; the top ten hold about 11%. The study, taken as a whole, reports: Both high specificity and high sensitivity reportedly marked the classifier's diagnosis of cytomegalovirus status. The CMV antigen specificity of a few CMV-associated chains was confirmed through in vitro analysis. Cytomegalovirus association was listed for 164 TCR beta chains.

The TCR sequence derives from a man aged 18-30 years in good health and CMV-seropositive. The sample taken for sequencing was PBMCs. The V gene is TRBV29-1, the J gene TRBJ2-7; D remains ambiguous. The CDR3 nucleotides read TGCAGCGGCTTAGGGTACGAGCAGTACTTC. This encodes CSGLGYEQYF.